This T cell receptor (beta chain) was sequenced during a study of shared clonotypes between healthy human individuals. Turning to the study itself: Plates per donor: three CD4 naive, three CD4 memory, two CD8 naive, one CD8 memory.

In replicate PCRs of sorted subsets, approximately 210 ng DNA, about 29,000 T cell genomes, was used. Assay: immunoSEQ multiplex PCR; the TCRdb copy retains only in-frame clones and omits some. In the table there are fewer than 1 million clones, around 96% of which are singletons. CDR1 is SGHNT and CDR2 is YYREEE in the germline V gene (reference sequence). Trimming shortened V by 4 bases and J by 4 bases, and 21 bases separated the two germline ends. The CDR3 has 16 residues. The naive CD8 fraction comprised CD45RO-negative cells positively selected for CCR7 and excluded terminally differentiated effector memory CD45RA+ cells. The donors were all Caucasian adults (living in Nashville, Tennessee).

V is TRBV5-4 and J is TRBJ2-7, with D possibly being TRBD2 (6 bases). This sequence originates from a man aged 25 to 40 in good health. The sample comprised naive CD8+ T cells sorted from blood. The CDR3 coding sequence is TGTGCCAGCAGCGGAGCTCAGGGACTCGCGTTATACGAGCAGTACTTC. It is translated as CASSGAQGLALYEQYF.